These T cell receptor beta chains were read from a single sample in a study of early T cells in non-severe SARS-CoV-2 infection. TCRdb re-analysed the 5' RACE reads in MiXCR, keeping a single row per CDR3 protein. The data hold more than 50,000 distinct CDR3 sequences, with about 12% observed a single time. The specimen sequenced was whole blood. The receptors stem from an adult who was a healthcare worker with PCR-confirmed SARS-CoV-2 infection or an uninfected control (not recorded which). Both conserved end residues are part of each CDR3. A D gene is named only where the DNA matches it firmly. The size of a clone is reported for some rows only, either as once, few or many, or as a class for expanded clones.

>TRBV7-3|TRBJ2-1|TRBD2|many
TGTGCCAGCAGCCCCCGGGGGGGGCTTAACAATGAGCAGTTCTTC
CASSPRGGLNNEQFF
>TRBV6-2/TRBV6-3|TRBJ2-1|TRBD2|-
TGTGCCAGCAGGACTAGCGGGTTTTACAATGAGCAGTTCTTC
CASRTSGFYNEQFF
>TRBV5-1|TRBJ1-3|-|-
TGCGCCAGCAGCTTGGCAGGGGCTGTAGACACCATATATTTT
CASSLAGAVDTIYF
>TRBV4-1|TRBJ2-6|-|-
TGCGCCAGCAGCCAAGTCAGGCGCTCTGGGGCCAACGTCCTGACTTTC
CASSQVRRSGANVLTF
>TRBV27|TRBJ1-5|-|few
TGTGCCAGCAGTTTCGGCGGGAATCAGCCCCAGCATTTT
CASSFGGNQPQHF
>TRBV19|TRBJ2-5|-|few
TGTGCCAGTAGTCCCGGTGCCGGGGAGACCCAGTACTTC
CASSPGAGETQYF
>TRBV11-1|TRBJ2-7|-|many
TGTGCCAGCAGCCCCACCCCCTCGGGAGAGCAGTACTTC
CASSPTPSGEQYF
>TRBV7-9|TRBJ1-1|TRBD1|many
TGTGCCAGCAGCTTATCCGCGGGACAGCACAACCTTCTGGGCACTGAAGCTTTCTTT
CASSLSAGQHNLLGTEAFF
>TRBV29-1|TRBJ1-1|-|many
TGCAGCGCTGGAGTTGAAGCTTTCTTT
CSAGVEAFF
>TRBV5-1|TRBJ1-5|TRBD1|-
TGCGCCAGCAGCTGGGGACAGGGGAAAGATCAGCCCCAGCATTTT
CASSWGQGKDQPQHF
>TRBV6-6|TRBJ2-7|-|few
TGTGCCAGCACCCAACCCGAGGAGAGGTACGAGCAGTACTTC
CASTQPEERYEQYF
>TRBV7-9|TRBJ2-1|-|-
TGTGCCAGCAGCTTAGTTATAGGGACTGAGCAGTTCTTC
CASSLVIGTEQFF
>TRBV5-1|TRBJ1-1|-|-
TGCGCCAGCAGCTTGGCAGCTTTCTTT
CASSLAAFF
>TRBV7-2|TRBJ2-1|-|few
TGTGCCAGCTCCCTAGTCGGTGGGGGGCGGTTGGAGTTCTTC
CASSLVGGGRLEFF
>TRBV27|TRBJ1-1|TRBD1|many
TGTGCCAGCAGTTGGACAGGGGACACTGAAGCTTTCTTT
CASSWTGDTEAFF
>TRBV28|TRBJ2-7|TRBD1|many
TGTGCCAGCAGGCGGGGACAGGGGCTCTACGAGCAGTACTTC
CASRRGQGLYEQYF
>TRBV20-1|TRBJ2-5|-|few
TGCAGTGCTAGCATTCCTAGCGAAGAGACCCAGTACTTC
CSASIPSEETQYF